This paragraph covers one T cell receptor beta chain sequence. What antigen it recognizes has not been identified. No much larger clone exists at a distance of one base, and base qualities are not known. This sample was taken from a study of blood T cell repertoires in COVID-19 (dated by TCRdb to the early 2020s). Broadly, across the study: Samples from collaborators originated in the United States, Italy and Spain and spanned both the acute and convalescent phases of COVID-19. The material from the prospective study consisted of cDNA or gDNA derived from T cells, B-cell-depleted T cells, or PBMCs. Deeply sampled blood TCRbeta repertoires from subjects exposed to, actively infected with, or recovered from COVID-19 were included in the dataset. The repertoires were made available in a free public database intended to serve as a resource for research on the immune response to SARS-CoV-2. The samples were drawn from two sources: the first 160 participants of the ongoing ImmuneRACE study, and fewer than 1,500 subjects contributed by 6 global collaborators. Sample metadata almost always included a de-identified subject ID, COVID-19 status, age in years and sex. Where HLA class I and class II types were available, the types were taken from metadata supplied by the sample provider, not from assay-based typing.

CDR1 SGHTA and CDR2 FQGNSA are derived from the germline V gene. The CDR3, from cysteine to phenylalanine, totals 15 residues. CDR3 DNA only is kept here, 45 bases in frame from base 1. Trimming costs V 0 bases and J 7 bases, and their ends lie 10 bases apart. TCRbeta CDR3 regions were amplified from genomic DNA using the immunoSEQ Assay, a bias-controlled multiplex PCR. The paper's data handling went like this. The number of nucleated cells in each sample was estimated by amplification of reference gene primers within the assay. Sequence reads were collapsed and filtered to measure the absolute abundance of every unique TCRbeta CDR3 rearrangement. For each sample, productive Simpson clonality was calculated as the square root of Simpson's diversity index across productive rearrangements. As stored in TCRdb, this immuneACCESS dataset retains in-frame rearrangements with V and J assigned. A fraction of the clones does not appear; measured against another copy, unresolved V genes explain less than half of the discrepancy, and the remainder lacks a known reason. The DNA was the basis for D and trimming; V, J and clone size are from that table. Across this sample there are about 240,000 clones, with over 75% seen only once. Roughly 0.8% of the sample lies in the top ten.

What the authors observed across the whole study: The quantity of clinical and demographic metadata differed by source and by participant and was supplied without curation.

Whole blood was collected in K2EDTA tubes by collaborating institutions according to the institutions' own protocols. For TCRbeta analysis, collaborators shipped samples as frozen whole blood, isolated PBMCs, or DNA extracted from either of those sample types. The source of this sequence is a woman aged 25-40 years with acute or convalescent COVID-19. The V gene is TRBV7-2 and the J gene is TRBJ1-6; a weak D assignment points to TRBD1 (5 bases agree). The specimen sequenced was peripheral blood. The nucleotide sequence is given as TGTGCCAGCAGCTTAGCGGGGGGATTCAATTCACCCCTCCACTTT. This sequence encodes CASSLAGGFNSPLHF.